These 28 T cell receptor beta chains share one sample of origin, sequenced in a study of brain T cells in children with intractable seizures. Here immunoSEQ multiplex PCR was the method, and the copy in TCRdb shows in-frame clones only, minus some. This sample has roughly 80,000 clones, with 91% found just once. Sequences were derived from peripheral blood, sampled at surgery. The receptors were gathered from a girl aged 2-10 years with Rasmussen encephalitis and intractable seizures.

V and J are TRBV3-1 (or the pseudogene TRBV3-2) and TRBJ1-1; no definite D call. Germline values: CDR1 LGHDT, CDR2 YNNKEL (reference sequence). Trimming shortened V by 1 base and J by 5 bases, and 5 bases separated the two germline ends. The CDR3 has 12 amino acids. This chain's CDR3 is CASSQVVTEAFF. The CDR3 coding sequence is TGTGCCAGCAGCCAAGTTGTGACTGAAGCTTTCTTT.

The J gene is TRBJ2-3, the V gene TRBV5-6, with 7 positions matching TRBD2. The V gene end was trimmed by 5 bases and the J gene end by 2 bases; junction bases not matched to a gene: 5. The length of the CDR3 is 14 residues. CDR1 and CDR2 (germline): SGHDT, YYEEEE. The CDR3 nucleotides are TGTGCCAGCAGTCGCAGCGGGGACACAGATACGCAGTATTTT. This gives the protein CASSRSGDTDTQYF.

The chain couples TRBV19 to TRBJ2-1; 14 nucleotides align to TRBD2. Per the germline V gene, CDR1 is LNHDA and CDR2 is SQIVND (reference sequence). The CDR3 extends over 18 amino acids. The V segment lost 7 bases and the J segment 0 bases; nucleotides outside the gene matches: 8. CDR3 coding DNA: TGTGCCAGTATTCCGACTAGCGGGGGGGCTAACTCCTACAATGAGCAGTTCTTC. It encodes CASIPTSGGANSYNEQFF.

This clone has only a few counts. This chain joins TRBV5-4 and TRBJ1-2, with TRBD1 as a possible D gene (6 bases). The CDR3 has 11 residues. Deletions cut 9 bases from V and 4 bases from J, with 10 bases between. Looked up from germline, CDR1 is SGHNT and CDR2 is YYREEE (reference sequence). CDR3 residues: CANTGIYGYTF. In nucleotides, the CDR3 is TGTGCCAATACAGGGATCTATGGCTACACCTTC.

CDR3 protein: CATSATRDRNQPQHF. DNA of the CDR3: TGTGCCACCAGCGCTACACGGGACAGAAATCAGCCCCAGCATTTT. This chain connects TRBV15 to TRBJ1-5; 7 bases are a match to TRBD1. The CDR3 has 15 residues. The trim removed 5 bases at V and 4 bases at J, leaving 8 bases unmatched. CDR1 is LNHNV, CDR2 YYDKDF, per germline (reference sequence).

This clone came up a few times. CDR3 nucleotides: TGTGCCAGCAGCTCCGCAGTGCTCTCCTACAATGAGCAGTTCTTC. Residues: CASSSAVLSYNEQFF. J is TRBJ2-1 and V is TRBV7-6; no clear D. Germline loops: CDR1 SGHVS, CDR2 FNYEAQ. The CDR3 runs 15 residues. V lost 4 bases and J 0 bases, leaving 10 bases between the germline ends.

The chain combines TRBV6-2 or TRBV6-3 with TRBJ1-5; no reliable D call. This CDR3 is built from 13 residues. From germline, CDR1 is MNHEY and CDR2 SVGEGT. The ends were cut back, 2 bases at V and 7 bases at J, with 9 bases in the middle. CDR3 protein: CASSYREEQPQHF. The CDR3 DNA follows: TGTGCCAGCAGTTACAGGGAGGAGCAGCCCCAGCATTTT.

This clone was seen once. The chain joins TRBV28 to TRBJ1-1, with TRBD1 identical over 7 bases. CDR1 is MDHEN, CDR2 SYDVKM, per germline. The CDR3 sequence is 14 residues long. J gave up 6 bases and V 9 bases, and 13 bases lay outside the gene matches. This CDR3 reads CASTAGSTGAEAFF. The CDR3 DNA reads TGTGCCAGTACGGCGGGGTCCACAGGGGCTGAAGCTTTCTTT.

The V and J genes are TRBV30 and TRBJ2-2, with 12 bases fitting TRBD2. The CDR3 loop spans 17 amino acids. The J segment lost 8 bases and the V segment lost 0 bases, leaving 10 bases of the junction unmatched. CDR1 is GTSNPN and CDR2 is SVGIG in the germline V gene (reference sequence). CDR3 protein: CAWSVRRLAGVDGELFF. CDR3 coding DNA: TGTGCCTGGAGTGTCCGACGACTAGCGGGGGTGGATGGGGAGCTGTTTTTT.

J is TRBJ2-7 and V is TRBV19; D is possibly TRBD1 or TRBD2 (5 bases each). The CDR3 runs to 15 residues. Trimming took off 9 bases at V and 5 bases at J, with 23 bases between the two ends. CDR1 is LNHDA and CDR2 is SQIVND in the germline V gene (reference sequence). CDR3 sequence (DNA): TGTGCCAGCTCCCGTGCCGGGACCGTCTGGGACGAGCAGTACTTC. Protein sequence: CASSRAGTVWDEQYF.

The gene calls are TRBV15 and TRBJ2-7, with D perhaps assigned TRBD1 or TRBD2 (6 bases each). Trimming took off 2 bases at V and 2 bases at J, with 22 bases between the two ends. Germline V gene sequence: CDR1 LNHNV, CDR2 YYDKDF (reference sequence). This CDR3 spans 18 amino acids. The CDR3 is CATSRNPGGGIGTYEQYF. The CDR3 bases are TGTGCCACCAGCAGAAACCCTGGAGGGGGGATAGGGACCTACGAGCAGTACTTC.

This clone was picked up a small number of times. The genes are TRBV28 and TRBJ1-5; D unclear. V was pared by 7 bases and J by 4 bases, with 8 bases between. The CDR3 totals 12 residues. The germline gives CDR1 MDHEN, CDR2 SYDVKM. The CDR3 DNA follows: TGTGCCAGCACCCCCGGGAATCAGCCCCAGCATTTT. Amino acid sequence: CASTPGNQPQHF.

The rearrangement joins TRBV7-6 to TRBJ2-2; 10 nucleotides line up with TRBD2. From germline, CDR1 is SGHVS and CDR2 FNYEAQ. The V segment lost 2 bases and the J segment 0 bases; nucleotides outside the gene matches: 0. The CDR3 length is 16 residues. CDR3 sequence: CASSLTSGANTGELFF. The CDR3 DNA reads as TGTGCCAGCAGCTTAACTAGCGGGGCGAACACCGGGGAGCTGTTTTTT.

The V gene is TRBV12-3 or TRBV12-4, the J gene TRBJ1-2, with a tentative D call TRBD1 (5 bases). The length of the CDR3 is 12 residues. The V end was cut by 6 bases, the J end by 8 bases, with 13 bases between. The CDR3 is CASRGDRRGYTF. The CDR3 coding sequence is TGTGCCAGCAGGGGGGACCGCAGGGGCTACACCTTC.

The chain is built from TRBV21-1 and TRBJ1-5; the table's TRBD1 call for D was not verified on the DNA. TRBV21-1 is listed as a pseudogene. CDR3 length: 15 amino acids. CDR3 DNA: TGTGCCAGCAGCCGGGGACAGGGTCCCAATCAGCCCCAGCATTTT. This encodes CASSRGQGPNQPQHF.

The chain is built from TRBV20-1 and TRBJ2-3, with D uncertain. The CDR3 spans 11 residues. Germline CDR1 reads DFQATT; CDR2 reads SNEGSKA (reference sequence). Trimming pared 3 bases from V and 3 bases from J, leaving 4 bases between. As DNA, the CDR3 is TGCAGTGCTAGTGGGACAGATACGCAGTATTTT. Translated: CSASGTDTQYF.

J is TRBJ2-7 and V is TRBV5-5; no firm D call. Looked up from germline, CDR1 is SGHKS and CDR2 is YYEKEE (reference sequence). The V gene lost 0 bases and the J gene lost 1 base, with 14 bases spanning the gap. This CDR3 is built from 16 residues. CDR3 DNA sequence: TGTGCCAGCAGCTTGGCTCCAGGTCTCTTTTCCTACGAGCAGTACTTC. Its protein is CASSLAPGLFSYEQYF. The full variable domain, with the rest looked up from reference TRBV5-5 and TRBJ2-7, is DAGVTQSPTHLIKTRGQQVTLRCSPISGHKSVSWYQQVLGQGPQFIFQYYEKEERGRGNFPDRFSARQFPNYSSELNVNALLLGDSALYLCASSLAPGLFSYEQYFGPGTRLTVT.

The chain has TRBV30 and TRBJ2-3; either TRBD1 or TRBD2 may fit D (6 bases each). Germline CDR1 GTSNPN, CDR2 SVGIG (reference sequence). CDR3 length: 15 residues. Trimming removed 0 bases at V and 3 bases at J, with 13 bases between. The DNA of the CDR3 is TGTGCCTGGAGTGTCCCCGGGGGCAGGACAGATACGCAGTATTTT. It specifies CAWSVPGGRTDTQYF.

This chain connects TRBV7-9 to TRBJ2-1; 8 bases are shared with TRBD2. The length of the CDR3 is 14 residues. V shed 4 bases and J 3 bases; nucleotides not matched to a gene: 2. Germline loops: CDR1 SEHNR, CDR2 FQNEAQ (reference sequence). The CDR3 nucleotides read TGTGCCAGCAGCTCAACTAGCGGCTACAATGAGCAGTTCTTC. As protein: CASSSTSGYNEQFF. Using reference TRBV7-9 and TRBJ2-1 for the parts outside the CDR3, the full variable domain is DTGVSQNPRHKITKRGQNVTFRCDPISEHNRLYWYRQTLGQGPEFLTYFQNEAQLEKSRLLSDRFSAERPKGSFSTLEIQRTEQGDSAMYLCASSSTSGYNEQFFGPGTRLTVL.

The chain uses TRBV5-6 and TRBJ2-3; 7 bases map to TRBD2. Trimming took 1 base from V and 2 from J; bases not matched to a gene: 4. The V gene's germline CDR1 is SGHDT and CDR2 YYEEEE. This CDR3 is 15 amino acids long. The CDR3, as DNA: TGTGCCAGCAGCTTGTGGGCGGGGGTCACAGATACGCAGTATTTT. It encodes CASSLWAGVTDTQYF.

This chain joins TRBV11-2 and TRBJ2-6, with a weak D call TRBD1 (5 bases). The germline V and J ends were trimmed by 3 bases and 0 bases, with 12 bases remaining between them. The length of the CDR3 is 17 residues. Germline CDR1 reads SGHAT; CDR2 reads FQNNGV. CDR3 DNA sequence: TGTGCCAGCAGCTTGAAACAGGTGCTCTCTGGGGCCAACGTCCTGACTTTC. Translation: CASSLKQVLSGANVLTF.

This clone was recorded only once. The chain carries TRBV18 and TRBJ2-2; D gene unclear. Trimming took off 0 bases at V and 1 base at J, with 6 bases between the two ends. The CDR3 is 15 residues long. The germline gives CDR1 KGHSH, CDR2 LQKENI. CDR3 coding DNA: TGTGCCAGCTCACCACCCCAGATGAACACCGGGGAGCTGTTTTTT. Protein: CASSPPQMNTGELFF.

The chain carries TRBV4-1 and TRBJ2-7; 8 bases line up with TRBD1. Trimming took 4 bases from V and 6 from J; bases not matched to a gene: 8. This CDR3 is 14 amino acids long. Germline V gene lookup returns CDR1 MGHRA and CDR2 YSYEKL. CDR3 DNA sequence: TGCGCCAGCAGCCTTCGGACAGGGCTCGGCGAGCAGTACTTC. Protein product: CASSLRTGLGEQYF.

The V gene is TRBV5-6, the J gene TRBJ2-5, with D unresolved. This CDR3 comprises 14 residues. Trimming took off 4 bases at V and 4 bases at J, with 14 bases between the two ends. Germline assignment: CDR1 SGHDT and CDR2 YYEEEE. For the CDR3, the DNA is TGTGCCAGCAGCCTCCCAATGGGTTTAGAGACCCAGTACTTC. Its translation is CASSLPMGLETQYF. Drawing the rest from reference TRBV5-6 and TRBJ2-5, the complete variable domain is DAGVTQSPTHLIKTRGQQVTLRCSPKSGHDTVSWYQQALGQGPQFIFQYYEEEERQRGNFPDRFSGHQFPNYSSELNVNALLLGDSALYLCASSLPMGLETQYFGPGTRLLVL.

This clone was seen once. The chain links TRBV18 to TRBJ1-1; a weak D match, TRBD1 (5 bases). Germline CDR1 reads KGHSH; CDR2 reads LQKENI. Trimming pared 3 bases from V and 1 base from J, leaving 12 bases between. The CDR3 spans 15 residues. The CDR3 here is CASSPLGQGNTEAFF. For the CDR3, the DNA is TGTGCCAGCTCACCCTTGGGGCAGGGGAACACTGAAGCTTTCTTT.

The J gene is TRBJ2-7, the V gene TRBV5-6, with D uncertain. The germline gives CDR1 SGHDT, CDR2 YYEEEE. This CDR3 comprises 13 residues. The ends were cut back, 2 bases at V and 3 bases at J, with 9 bases in the middle. The CDR3 nucleotides read TGTGCCAGCAGCTTTACCGATCGCTACGAGCAGTACTTC. This encodes CASSFTDRYEQYF.

The gene calls are TRBV6-6 and TRBJ1-1, with a possible D match to TRBD1 (5 bases). Trimming stripped 11 bases from V and 5 bases from J, with 18 bases between. CDR3 length equals 13 residues. The germline CDR1 and CDR2 sequences are MNHNY and SVGAGI (reference sequence). CDR3 sequence reads: CAVGDPSSTEAFF. The DNA for the CDR3 is TGTGCCGTGGGGGACCCATCGTCTACTGAAGCTTTCTTT.

This chain uses TRBV9 with TRBJ2-5; D gene unclear. The CDR3 has 14 amino acids. From germline, CDR1 is SGDLS and CDR2 YYNGEE. The V end lost 0 bases, the J end lost 4 bases, and 10 bases lay between the germline ends. In DNA, the CDR3 is TGTGCCAGCAGCGTAGAGTTAGGAACAGAGACCCAGTACTTC. This codes for CASSVELGTETQYF.